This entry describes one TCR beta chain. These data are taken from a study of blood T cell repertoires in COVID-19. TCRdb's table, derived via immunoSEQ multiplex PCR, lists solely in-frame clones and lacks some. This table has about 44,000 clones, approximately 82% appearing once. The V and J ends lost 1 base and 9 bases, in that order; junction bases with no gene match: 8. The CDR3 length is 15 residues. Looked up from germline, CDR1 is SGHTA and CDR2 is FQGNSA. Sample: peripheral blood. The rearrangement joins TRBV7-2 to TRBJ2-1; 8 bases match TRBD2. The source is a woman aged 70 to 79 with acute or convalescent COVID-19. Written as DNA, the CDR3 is TGTGCCAGCAGCTTAGTTTCGGGAGGGCCTGGTGAGCAGTTCTTC. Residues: CASSLVSGGPGEQFF. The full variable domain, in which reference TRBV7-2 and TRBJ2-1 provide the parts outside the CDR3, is GAGVSQSPSNKVTEKGKDVELRCDPISGHTALYWYRQSLGQGLEFLIYFQGNSAPDKSGLPSDRFSAERTGGSVSTLTIQRTQQEDSAVYLCASSLVSGGPGEQFFGPGTRLTVL.